The 24 T cell receptor beta chains listed next were all sequenced from one sample in a study of blood T cell repertoires in COVID-19. Data came from immunoSEQ multiplex PCR; TCRdb stores just in-frame clones and leaves some out. The sample yields just over 20,000 clones, about 88% seen once. Sequencing input: peripheral blood. Receptors originate from a human donor in a cohort sampled during active COVID-19.

The V gene is TRBV6-5, the J gene TRBJ2-1, with D maybe TRBD1 (6 bases). The CDR3 length is 15 residues. Trimming pared 8 bases from V and 6 bases from J, leaving 20 bases between. Germline CDR1 and CDR2: MNHEY and SVGAGI. The CDR3 sequence: CASSGTPARGNEQFF. The DNA of the CDR3 is TGTGCCAGCTCCGGGACACCCGCGAGGGGCAATGAGCAGTTCTTC.

The chain combines TRBV27 with TRBJ1-2; TRBD1 matches 7 bases. Germline CDR1 is MNHEY and CDR2 is SMNVEV (reference sequence). The CDR3 contains 13 residues. After removal of 6 bases from V and 3 bases from J, the junction contained 4 bases not matched to a gene. CDR3 residues: CASRQGRYYGYTF. CDR3 in DNA: TGTGCCAGCAGACAGGGGAGATACTATGGCTACACCTTC.

The V call is TRBV19, the J call TRBJ2-5; D is ambiguous. Trimming pared 8 bases from V and 5 bases from J, leaving 9 bases between. The CDR3 length is 11 residues. Per germline, CDR1 LNHDA and CDR2 SQIVND (reference sequence). DNA of the CDR3: TGTGCCAGTTCTATTGAGGAGACCCAGTACTTC. Amino acids: CASSIEETQYF.

V is TRBV11-2 and J is TRBJ1-2, with 9 bases lining up with TRBD1. The CDR3 has 18 residues. With V trimmed by 4 bases and J by 1 base, 13 bases remained unmatched. The V gene's germline CDR1 is SGHAT and CDR2 FQNNGV. The DNA of the CDR3 is TGTGCCAGCAGCTCCCTCCGGGACAGGGCCCTCTTTAACTATGGCTACACCTTC. Its protein is CASSSLRDRALFNYGYTF.

The chain couples TRBV19 to TRBJ2-3; D perhaps matches TRBD2 (6 bases). Between the trimmed V and J ends, which lost 8 bases and 9 bases, there was a span of 21 bases. CDR3 size: 14 residues. From germline, CDR1 is LNHDA and CDR2 SQIVND (reference sequence). CDR3 residues: CASWAGPRTGTQYF. In nucleotides, the CDR3 is TGTGCCAGTTGGGCGGGACCCCGCACGGGAACGCAGTATTTT.

CDR3 in amino acids: CASSFVGLAGGSYNEQFF. The CDR3 DNA reads TGCGCCAGCAGCTTTGTAGGACTAGCGGGAGGATCCTACAATGAGCAGTTCTTC. The V and J genes are TRBV5-1 and TRBJ2-1; TRBD2 aligns across 14 bases. The trim removed 2 bases at V and 1 base at J, leaving 5 bases unmatched. This CDR3 has 18 residues. In germline, CDR1 is SGHRS, CDR2 YFSETQ.

CDR3 in amino acids: CASSLYRVWETQYF. The CDR3 DNA reads TGTGCCAGCAGCTTGTACCGGGTTTGGGAGACCCAGTACTTC. The chain employs TRBV5-8 and TRBJ2-5; no reliable D call. V dropped 1 base and J dropped 5 bases, with 12 bases sitting between them. The CDR3 has 14 amino acids. Germline assignment: CDR1 SGHTS and CDR2 YDEGEE. The entire variable domain, with the rest obtained from reference TRBV5-8 and TRBJ2-5, is as follows: EAGVTQSPTHLIKTRGQQATLRCSPISGHTSVYWYQQALGLGLQFLLWYDEGEERNRGNFPPRFSGRQFPNYSSELNVNALELEDSALYLCASSLYRVWETQYFGPGTRLLVL.

The rearrangement links TRBV18 to TRBJ2-1, with 7 positions matching TRBD2. The CDR3 sequence is 16 residues long. The V gene's germline CDR1 is KGHSH and CDR2 LQKENI. Germline trimming cut 1 base from V and 0 bases from J; bases unmatched to any gene: 3. CDR3: CASSPLGGSSYNEQFF. DNA for the CDR3: TGTGCCAGCTCACCACTGGGGGGGAGCTCCTACAATGAGCAGTTCTTC.

The chain has TRBV6-4 and TRBJ1-5; 11 bases match TRBD1. CDR1 and CDR2 (germline): MRHNA, SNTAGT. This CDR3 is built from 15 residues. J was trimmed by 3 bases and V by 6 bases; bases with no gene match: 4. The chain's CDR3 is CASSPGQGANQPQHF. Here the CDR3 DNA reads TGTGCCAGCAGCCCTGGACAGGGGGCCAATCAGCCCCAGCATTTT.

The chain couples TRBV6-5 to TRBJ1-1; 7 nucleotides match TRBD1. V dropped 7 bases and J dropped 3; count of bases not matched to a gene: 5. The V gene's germline CDR1 is MNHEY and CDR2 SVGAGI. The CDR3 length is 13 residues. The CDR3: CASTDRADTEAFF. The CDR3 region has the DNA TGTGCCAGCACCGACAGGGCGGACACTGAAGCTTTCTTT.

This clone was seen only once. Other DNA sequences within the sample encode an identical CDR3. This chain joins TRBV6-4 and TRBJ2-3; D may be TRBD2 (5 bases). Germline V gene data show CDR1 as MRHNA and CDR2 as SNTAGT. V was pared by 5 bases and J by 0 bases, with 6 bases between. The CDR3 runs 13 residues. The CDR3 bases are TGTGCCAGCAGTAGCGGTAGCACAGATACGCAGTATTTT. It encodes CASSSGSTDTQYF.

CDR3 sequence (DNA): TGTGCCAGCAGAGGAACAGGGGTTGAAGCTTTCTTT. Encoded protein: CASRGTGVEAFF. The rearrangement joins TRBV6-5 to TRBJ1-1, with 7 positions matching TRBD1. The CDR3 is 12 amino acids. V was clipped by 6 bases and J by 7 bases; unmatched bases: 5. Germline assignment: CDR1 MNHEY and CDR2 SVGAGI.

V is TRBV30 and J is TRBJ2-4; TRBD2 matches at 8 bases. The CDR3 covers 15 residues. Germline V gene sequence: CDR1 GTSNPN, CDR2 SVGIG (reference sequence). After removal of 3 bases from V and 2 bases from J, the junction contained 6 bases not matched to a gene. CDR3 residues: CAWSGTSRSKNIQYF. The CDR3 nucleotides read TGTGCCTGGAGCGGGACTAGTCGGTCCAAAAACATTCAGTACTTC.

The chain has TRBV28 and TRBJ2-7; 7 bases match TRBD2. The germline V gene encodes CDR1 MDHEN and CDR2 SYDVKM. The V and J ends lost 8 bases and 3 bases, in that order; junction bases with no gene match: 13. The CDR3 loop spans 15 amino acids. CDR3: CASSTPGRLIYEQYF. The CDR3 bases are TGTGCCAGCTCGACCCCCGGGAGGCTGATCTACGAGCAGTACTTC.

This clone came up once. The chain joins TRBV6-1 to TRBJ1-5; D remains unclear. Germline V gene data show CDR1 as MNHNS and CDR2 as SASEGT. CDR3 length: 18 residues. Between the trimmed V and J ends, which lost 1 base and 7 bases, there was a span of 23 bases. CDR3: CASSEGEGYAPGVQPQHF. The DNA for the CDR3 is TGTGCCAGCAGTGAAGGAGAAGGTTATGCCCCGGGTGTGCAGCCCCAGCATTTT.

The chain uses TRBV5-1 and TRBJ1-4; 7 nucleotides agree with TRBD1. CDR3 length: 15 amino acids. After removal of 1 base from V and 4 bases from J, the junction contained 4 bases not matched to a gene. Germline CDR1 is SGHRS and CDR2 is YFSETQ. CDR3 in DNA: TGCGCCAGCAGCTTGAAGGGGGCGAGTAATGAAAAACTGTTTTTT. Encoded protein: CASSLKGASNEKLFF.

This clone has just one count. J is TRBJ2-5 and V is TRBV20-1; no definite D call. Germline V gene lookup returns CDR1 DFQATT and CDR2 SNEGSKA (reference sequence). V lost 3 bases, J lost 6 bases, and 14 bases lay in between. The CDR3 covers 13 residues. The chain's CDR3 is CSASDSRLKTQYF. CDR3 in DNA: TGCAGTGCTAGTGATAGTAGACTTAAGACCCAGTACTTC.

The chain combines TRBV27 with TRBJ2-7; D perhaps matches TRBD1 (6 bases). Germline assignment: CDR1 MNHEY and CDR2 SMNVEV (reference sequence). Trimming took off 2 bases at V and 5 bases at J, with 13 bases between the two ends. The CDR3 contains 14 residues. Here the CDR3 reads CASSLGFPGDEQYF. The CDR3 DNA sequence: TGTGCCAGCAGTTTAGGCTTCCCAGGGGACGAGCAGTACTTC.

This rearrangement joins TRBV12-5 to TRBJ2-3; possibly TRBD1 for D (5 bases). Trimming left V 1 base short and J 2 bases short, with 7 bases between. This CDR3 comprises 14 residues. Germline CDR1 is LGHNT and CDR2 is FRNRAP. DNA for the CDR3: TGTGCTAGTGGTTTGGGACAGTTCACAGATACGCAGTATTTT. This gives the protein CASGLGQFTDTQYF.

The chain employs TRBV20-1 and TRBJ2-1, with a possible D match to TRBD2 (6 bases). The CDR3 totals 11 residues. Germline V CDR1 and CDR2: DFQATT, SNEGSKA (reference sequence). Trimming pared 6 bases from V and 8 bases from J, leaving 11 bases between. CDR3 protein: CSAEGRDEQFF. The CDR3 region has the DNA TGCAGTGCGGAGGGGCGGGATGAGCAGTTCTTC.

The table lists this clone with a count of one. V is TRBV7-8 and J is TRBJ2-7, with D uncertain. V dropped 1 base and J dropped 1 base, with 17 bases sitting between them. The CDR3 has 17 residues. Germline lookup yields CDR1 SGHVS and CDR2 FQNEAQ. The CDR3 nucleotides are TGTGCCAGCAGCTTAGGTACGACGACCCGGGTTTCCTACGAGCAGTACTTC. Its protein is CASSLGTTTRVSYEQYF.

Only one count was recorded for this clone. This chain links TRBV30 with TRBJ2-1; a weak D match, TRBD1 (5 bases). Trimming shortened V by 5 bases and J by 0 bases, and 11 bases separated the two germline ends. The CDR3 sequence is 14 residues long. From germline, CDR1 is GTSNPN and CDR2 SVGIG (reference sequence). The CDR3 loop reads CAWWNRLSYNEQFF. For the CDR3, the DNA is TGTGCCTGGTGGAACAGGCTCTCCTACAATGAGCAGTTCTTC.

V and J are TRBV6-5 and TRBJ2-1, with D tentatively TRBD2 (5 bases). There are 15 residues in the CDR3. The germline V gene has CDR1 MNHEY and CDR2 SVGAGI. V was trimmed by 7 bases and J by 0 bases, leaving 13 bases between them. The CDR3 sequence is CASTVGRGSYNEQFF. The CDR3 region has the DNA TGTGCCAGCACTGTAGGGAGAGGCTCCTACAATGAGCAGTTCTTC.

CDR3 nucleotide sequence: TGCAGCGTTGAAGGGACAGGGGGCAACTATGGCTACACCTTC. Translating gives CSVEGTGGNYGYTF. V and J are TRBV29-1 and TRBJ1-2, with 11 bases lining up with TRBD1. V shed 1 base and J 2 bases; nucleotides not matched to a gene: 0. Germline loops: CDR1 SQVTM, CDR2 ANQGSEA. The CDR3 runs 14 residues.